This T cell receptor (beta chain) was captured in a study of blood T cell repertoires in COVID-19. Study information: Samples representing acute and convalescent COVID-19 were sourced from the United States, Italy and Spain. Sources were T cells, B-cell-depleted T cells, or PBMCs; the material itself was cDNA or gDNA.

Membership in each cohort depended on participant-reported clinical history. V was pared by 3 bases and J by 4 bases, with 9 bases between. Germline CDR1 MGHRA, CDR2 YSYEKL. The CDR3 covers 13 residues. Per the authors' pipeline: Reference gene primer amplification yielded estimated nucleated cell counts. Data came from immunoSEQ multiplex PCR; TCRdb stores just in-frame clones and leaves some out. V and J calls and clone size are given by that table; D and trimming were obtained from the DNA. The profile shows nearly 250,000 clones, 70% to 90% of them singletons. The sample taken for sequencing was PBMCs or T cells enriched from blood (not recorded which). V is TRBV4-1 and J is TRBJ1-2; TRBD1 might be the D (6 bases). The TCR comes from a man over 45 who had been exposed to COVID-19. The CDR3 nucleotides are TGCGCCAGCAGCCACCCAGGGGCCTATGGCTACACCTTC. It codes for CASSHPGAYGYTF.